This paragraph reports one TCR beta chain. Libraries were prepared by immunoSEQ multiplex PCR; TCRdb keeps only in-frame clonotypes and omits some of them. The top ten clones hold 2% to 2.5% of a sample with some 300,000 clones, around four fifths of them seen once. V was cut by 3 bases and J by 1 base, with 6 bases left in between. Germline CDR1 reads SGHAT; CDR2 reads FQNNGV. The CDR3 runs to 13 residues. The data were obtained in a study of Ad26.COV2.S vaccination and SARS-CoV-2 variants. As for the study in general: Each vaccinee took Ad26.COV2.S intramuscularly, once or twice 56 days apart.

As to treatment: around 19 received Ad26.COV2.S at low or high dose, single or two shots; several received placebo; per-sample allocation not given. Day 63 following the first vaccine or placebo injection was when the samples were taken. The chain links TRBV11-2 to TRBJ1-1, with unresolved D. This receptor was taken from a person between 18 and 65 years old who received the Ad26.COV2.S COVID-19 vaccine or a placebo. The sequences come from peripheral blood, collected in a trial of Ad26.COV2.S vaccine versus placebo. DNA for the CDR3: TGTGCCAGCAGCTTTCCCGGGAACACTGAAGCTTTCTTT. Translating gives CASSFPGNTEAFF.